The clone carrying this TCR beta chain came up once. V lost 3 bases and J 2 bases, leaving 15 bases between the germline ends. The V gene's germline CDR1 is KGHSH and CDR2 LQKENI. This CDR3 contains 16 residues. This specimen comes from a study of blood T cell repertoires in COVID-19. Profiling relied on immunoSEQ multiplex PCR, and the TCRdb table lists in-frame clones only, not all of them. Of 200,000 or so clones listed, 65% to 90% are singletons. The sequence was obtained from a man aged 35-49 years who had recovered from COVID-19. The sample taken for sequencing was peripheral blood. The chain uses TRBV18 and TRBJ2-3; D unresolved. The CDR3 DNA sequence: TGTGCCAGCTCACCCTCTGATAGCTCTTACACAGATACGCAGTATTTT. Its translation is CASSPSDSSYTDTQYF.